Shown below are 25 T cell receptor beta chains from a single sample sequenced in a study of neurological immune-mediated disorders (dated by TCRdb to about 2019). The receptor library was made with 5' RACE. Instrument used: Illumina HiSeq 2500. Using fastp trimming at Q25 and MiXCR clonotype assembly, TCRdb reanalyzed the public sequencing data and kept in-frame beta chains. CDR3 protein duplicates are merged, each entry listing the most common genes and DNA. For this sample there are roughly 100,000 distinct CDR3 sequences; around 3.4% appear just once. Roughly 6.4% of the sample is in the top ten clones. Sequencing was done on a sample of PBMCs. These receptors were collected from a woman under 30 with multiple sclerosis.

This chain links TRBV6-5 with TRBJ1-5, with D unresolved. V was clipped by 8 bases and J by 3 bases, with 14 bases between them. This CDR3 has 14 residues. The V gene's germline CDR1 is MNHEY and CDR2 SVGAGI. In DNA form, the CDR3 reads TGTGCCAGCGGTAGGGCAGGTAACAATCAGCCCCAGCATTTT. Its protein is CASGRAGNNQPQHF.

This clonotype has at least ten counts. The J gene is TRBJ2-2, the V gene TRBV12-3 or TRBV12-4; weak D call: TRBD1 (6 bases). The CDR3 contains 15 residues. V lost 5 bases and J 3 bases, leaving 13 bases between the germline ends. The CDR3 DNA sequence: TGTGCCAGCAGTCAGACAGGAGTGGACACCGGGGAGCTGTTTTTT. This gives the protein CASSQTGVDTGELFF.

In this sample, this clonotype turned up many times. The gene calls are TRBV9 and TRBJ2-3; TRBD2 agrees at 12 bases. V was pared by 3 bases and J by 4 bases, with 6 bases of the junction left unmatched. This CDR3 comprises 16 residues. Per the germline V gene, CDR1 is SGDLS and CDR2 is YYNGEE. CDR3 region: CASSDLAGGLADTQYF. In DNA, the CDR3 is TGTGCCAGCAGCGACCTAGCGGGGGGGCTCGCAGATACGCAGTATTTT. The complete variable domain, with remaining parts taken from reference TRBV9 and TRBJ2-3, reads DSGVTQTPKHLITATGQRVTLRCSPRSGDLSVYWYQQSLDQGLQFLIQYYNGEERAKGNILERFSAQQFPDLHSELNLSSLELGDSALYFCASSDLAGGLADTQYFGPGTRLTVL.

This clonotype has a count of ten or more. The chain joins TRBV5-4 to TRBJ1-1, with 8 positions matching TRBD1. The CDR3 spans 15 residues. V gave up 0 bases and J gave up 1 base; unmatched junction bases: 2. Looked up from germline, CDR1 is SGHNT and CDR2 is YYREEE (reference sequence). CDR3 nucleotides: TGTGCCAGCAGCTTGGTGGGGACAGGGAACACTGAAGCTTTCTTT. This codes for CASSLVGTGNTEAFF.

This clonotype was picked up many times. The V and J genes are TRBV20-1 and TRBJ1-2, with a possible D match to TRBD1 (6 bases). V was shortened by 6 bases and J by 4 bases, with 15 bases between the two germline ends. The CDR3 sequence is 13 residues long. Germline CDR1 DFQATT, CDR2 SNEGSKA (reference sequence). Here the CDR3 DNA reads TGCAGTGCCCTGGTGGGGGCCACCTATGGCTACACCTTC. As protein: CSALVGATYGYTF.

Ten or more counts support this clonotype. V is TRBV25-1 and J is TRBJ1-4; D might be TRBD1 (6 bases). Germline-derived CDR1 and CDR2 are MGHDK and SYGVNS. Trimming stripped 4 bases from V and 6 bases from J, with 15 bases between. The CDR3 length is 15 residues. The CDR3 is CASSGTGWEDEKLFF. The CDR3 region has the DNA TGTGCCAGCAGTGGCACAGGGTGGGAGGATGAAAAACTGTTTTTT.

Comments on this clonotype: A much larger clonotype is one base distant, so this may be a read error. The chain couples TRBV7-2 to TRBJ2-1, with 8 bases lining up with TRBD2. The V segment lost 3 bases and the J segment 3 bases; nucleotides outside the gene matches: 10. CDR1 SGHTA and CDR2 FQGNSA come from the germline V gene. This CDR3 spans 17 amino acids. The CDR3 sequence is CASSFLGAGGYYNEQFF. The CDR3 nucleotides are TGTGCCAGCAGCTTCCTAGGGGCGGGGGGCTACTACAATGAGCAGTTCTTC.

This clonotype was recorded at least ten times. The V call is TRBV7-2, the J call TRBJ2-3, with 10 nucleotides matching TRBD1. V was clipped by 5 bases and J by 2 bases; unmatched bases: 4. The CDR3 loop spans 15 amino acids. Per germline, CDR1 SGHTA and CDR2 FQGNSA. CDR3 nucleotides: TGTGCCAGCAGCCGGGACAGGGGTTTCACAGATACGCAGTATTTT. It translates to CASSRDRGFTDTQYF.

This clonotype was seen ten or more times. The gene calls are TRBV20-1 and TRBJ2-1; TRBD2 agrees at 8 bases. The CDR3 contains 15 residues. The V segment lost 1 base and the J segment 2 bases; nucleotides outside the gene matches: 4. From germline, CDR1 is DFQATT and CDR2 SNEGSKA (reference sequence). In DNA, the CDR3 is TGCAGTGCTAGAGGGGCGGGAGGCCCCTACAATGAGCAGTTCTTC. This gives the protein CSARGAGGPYNEQFF.

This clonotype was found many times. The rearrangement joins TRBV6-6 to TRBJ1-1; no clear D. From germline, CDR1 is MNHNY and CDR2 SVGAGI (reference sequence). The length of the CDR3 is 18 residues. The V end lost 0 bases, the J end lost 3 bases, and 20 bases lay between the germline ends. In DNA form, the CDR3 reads TGTGCCAGCAGTTACTCGCCCATTCACCAGTTGGAGTACACTGAAGCTTTCTTT. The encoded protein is CASSYSPIHQLEYTEAFF.

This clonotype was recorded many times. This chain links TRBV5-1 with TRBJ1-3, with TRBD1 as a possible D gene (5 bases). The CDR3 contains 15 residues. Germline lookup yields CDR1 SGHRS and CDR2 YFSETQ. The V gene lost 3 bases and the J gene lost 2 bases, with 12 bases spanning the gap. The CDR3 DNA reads TGCGCCAGCAGCTCCACGCTGGGGGCTGGAAACACCATATATTTT. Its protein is CASSSTLGAGNTIYF.

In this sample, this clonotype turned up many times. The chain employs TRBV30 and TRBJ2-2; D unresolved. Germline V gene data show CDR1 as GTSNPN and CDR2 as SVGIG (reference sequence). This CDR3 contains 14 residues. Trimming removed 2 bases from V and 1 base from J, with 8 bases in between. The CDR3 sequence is CAWSRLWNTGELFF. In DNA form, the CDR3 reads TGTGCCTGGAGTAGGTTGTGGAACACCGGGGAGCTGTTTTTT.

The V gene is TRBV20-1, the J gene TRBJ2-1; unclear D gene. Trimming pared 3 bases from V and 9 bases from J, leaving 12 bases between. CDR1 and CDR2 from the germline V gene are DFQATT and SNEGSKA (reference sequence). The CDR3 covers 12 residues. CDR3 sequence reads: CSARVNEIEQFF. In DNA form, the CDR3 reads TGCAGTGCTAGGGTGAACGAAATTGAGCAGTTCTTC.

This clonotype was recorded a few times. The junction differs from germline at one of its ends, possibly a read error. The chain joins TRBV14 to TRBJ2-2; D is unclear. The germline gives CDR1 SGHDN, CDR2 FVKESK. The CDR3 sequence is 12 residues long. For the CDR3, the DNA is TGTGACAGCAGCACCGAACCCGGGGAGCTGTTTTTT. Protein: CDSSTEPGELFF. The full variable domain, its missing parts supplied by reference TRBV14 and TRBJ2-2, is EAGVTQFPSHSVIEKGQTVTLRCDPISGHDNLYWYRRVMGKEIKFLLHFVKESKQDESGMPNNRFLAERTGGTYSTLKVQPAELEDSGVYFCDSSTEPGELFFGEGSRLTVL.

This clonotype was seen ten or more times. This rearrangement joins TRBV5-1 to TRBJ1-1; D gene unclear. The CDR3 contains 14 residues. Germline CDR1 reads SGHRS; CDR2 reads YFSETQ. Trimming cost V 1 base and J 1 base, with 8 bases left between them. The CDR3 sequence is CASSLWSENTEAFF. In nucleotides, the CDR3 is TGCGCCAGCAGCTTGTGGTCGGAGAACACTGAAGCTTTCTTT. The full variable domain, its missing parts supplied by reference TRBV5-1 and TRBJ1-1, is KAGVTQTPRYLIKTRGQQVTLSCSPISGHRSVSWYQQTPGQGLQFLFEYFSETQRNKGNFPGRFSGRQFSNSRSEMNVSTLELGDSALYLCASSLWSENTEAFFGQGTRLTVV.

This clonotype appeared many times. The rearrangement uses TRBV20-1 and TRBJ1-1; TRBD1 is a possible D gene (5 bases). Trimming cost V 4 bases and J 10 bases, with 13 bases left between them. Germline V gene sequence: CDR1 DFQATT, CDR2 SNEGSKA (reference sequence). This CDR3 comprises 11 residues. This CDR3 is CSATLQGPAFF. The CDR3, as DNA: TGCAGTGCTACTCTCCAGGGCCCAGCTTTCTTT.

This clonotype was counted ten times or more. The CDR3 nucleotides are TGTGCCAGCAGCTTAGGGGTGGAGCAGTACTTC. Translated, it gives CASSLGVEQYF. The rearrangement links TRBV7-9 to TRBJ2-7, with no clear D. Trimming left V 1 base short and J 7 bases short, with 5 bases between. The germline V gene has CDR1 SEHNR and CDR2 FQNEAQ (reference sequence). The CDR3 has 11 amino acids. Based on the CDR3 plus reference TRBV7-9 and TRBJ2-7, the full variable domain is DTGVSQNPRHKITKRGQNVTFRCDPISEHNRLYWYRQTLGQGPEFLTYFQNEAQLEKSRLLSDRFSAERPKGSFSTLEIQRTEQGDSAMYLCASSLGVEQYFGPGTRLTVT.

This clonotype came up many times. The CDR3 DNA follows: TGCGCCAGCAGCTCTGACGGGAGTACCTACGAGCAGTACTTC. It encodes CASSSDGSTYEQYF. V usage is TRBV5-1 and J usage is TRBJ2-7, with TRBD2 as a possible D gene (6 bases). Germline values: CDR1 SGHRS, CDR2 YFSETQ. V lost 3 bases and J lost 2, with 12 bases in between. This CDR3 is 14 amino acids long.

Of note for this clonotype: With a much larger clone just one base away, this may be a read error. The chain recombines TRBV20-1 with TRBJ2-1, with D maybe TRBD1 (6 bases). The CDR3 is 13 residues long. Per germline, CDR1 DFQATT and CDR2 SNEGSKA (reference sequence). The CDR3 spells CSARIDRHNAQFF. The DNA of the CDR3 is TGCAGTGCTAGGATCGACAGGCACAATGCGCAGTTCTTC.

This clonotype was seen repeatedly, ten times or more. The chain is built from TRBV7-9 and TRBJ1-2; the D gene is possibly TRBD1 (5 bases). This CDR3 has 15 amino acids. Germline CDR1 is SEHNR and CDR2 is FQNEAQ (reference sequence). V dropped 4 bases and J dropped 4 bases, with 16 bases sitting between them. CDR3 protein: CASSSGLSLAYGYTF. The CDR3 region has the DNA TGTGCCAGCAGCTCGGGACTGTCACTGGCCTATGGCTACACCTTC.

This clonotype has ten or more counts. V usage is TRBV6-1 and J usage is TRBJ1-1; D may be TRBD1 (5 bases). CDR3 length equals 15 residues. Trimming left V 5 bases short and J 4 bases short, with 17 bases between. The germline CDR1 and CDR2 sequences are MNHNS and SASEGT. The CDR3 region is CASSPRGTTATEAFF. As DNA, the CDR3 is TGTGCCAGCAGTCCTCGGGGAACGACAGCCACTGAAGCTTTCTTT.

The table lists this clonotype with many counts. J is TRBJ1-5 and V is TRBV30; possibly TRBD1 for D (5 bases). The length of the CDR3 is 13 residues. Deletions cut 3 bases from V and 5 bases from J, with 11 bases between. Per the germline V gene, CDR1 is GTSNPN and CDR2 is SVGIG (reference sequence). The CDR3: CAWSARGDQPQHF. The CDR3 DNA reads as TGTGCCTGGAGCGCTAGGGGAGATCAGCCCCAGCATTTT.

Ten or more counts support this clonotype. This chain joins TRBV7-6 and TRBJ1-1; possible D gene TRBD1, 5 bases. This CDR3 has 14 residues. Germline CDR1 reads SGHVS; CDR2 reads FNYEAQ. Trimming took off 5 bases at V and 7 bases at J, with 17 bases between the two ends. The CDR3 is CASSNTPITGEAFF. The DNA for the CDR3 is TGTGCCAGCAGCAATACTCCAATAACAGGTGAAGCTTTCTTT. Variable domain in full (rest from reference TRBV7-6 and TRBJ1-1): GAGVSQSPRYKVTKRGQDVALRCDPISGHVSLYWYRQALGQGPEFLTYFNYEAQQDKSGLPNDRFSAERPEGSISTLTIQRTEQRDSAMYRCASSNTPITGEAFFGQGTRLTVV.

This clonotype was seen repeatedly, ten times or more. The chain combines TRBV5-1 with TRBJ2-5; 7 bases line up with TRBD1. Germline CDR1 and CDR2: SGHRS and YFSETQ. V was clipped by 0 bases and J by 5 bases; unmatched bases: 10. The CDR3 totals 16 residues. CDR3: CASSLGRTGWGETQYF. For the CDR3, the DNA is TGCGCCAGCAGCTTGGGAAGGACAGGCTGGGGTGAGACCCAGTACTTC.

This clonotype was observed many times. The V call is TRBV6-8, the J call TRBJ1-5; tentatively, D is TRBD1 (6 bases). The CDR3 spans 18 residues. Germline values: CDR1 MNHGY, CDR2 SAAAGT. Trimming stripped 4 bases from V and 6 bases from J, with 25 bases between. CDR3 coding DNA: TGTGCCAGCAGTTCAGTCCCAGATCGGGGGGCTCATCGTCAGCCCCAGCATTTT. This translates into CASSSVPDRGAHRQPQHF.